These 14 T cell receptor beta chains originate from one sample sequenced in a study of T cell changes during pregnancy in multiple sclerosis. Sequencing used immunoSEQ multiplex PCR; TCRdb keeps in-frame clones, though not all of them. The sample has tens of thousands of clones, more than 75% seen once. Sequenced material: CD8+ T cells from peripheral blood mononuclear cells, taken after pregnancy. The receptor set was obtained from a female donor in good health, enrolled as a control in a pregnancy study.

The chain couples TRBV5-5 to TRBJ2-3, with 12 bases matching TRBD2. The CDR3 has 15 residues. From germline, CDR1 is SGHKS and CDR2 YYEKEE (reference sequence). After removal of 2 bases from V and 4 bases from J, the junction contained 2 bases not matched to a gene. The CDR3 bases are TGTGCCAGCAGCTTACTAGCGGGGGGATCAGATACGCAGTATTTT. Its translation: CASSLLAGGSDTQYF.

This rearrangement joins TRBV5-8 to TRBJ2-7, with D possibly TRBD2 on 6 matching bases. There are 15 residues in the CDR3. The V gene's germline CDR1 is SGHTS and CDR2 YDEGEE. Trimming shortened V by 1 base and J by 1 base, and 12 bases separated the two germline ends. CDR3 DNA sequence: TGTGCCAGCAGCTTGAGGAGGGGCAAGTCCTACGAGCAGTACTTC. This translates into CASSLRRGKSYEQYF.

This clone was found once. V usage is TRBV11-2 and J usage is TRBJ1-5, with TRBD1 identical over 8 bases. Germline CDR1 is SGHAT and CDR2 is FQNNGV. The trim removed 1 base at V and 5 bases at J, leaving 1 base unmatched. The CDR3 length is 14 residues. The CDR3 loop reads CASSLAQGDQPQHF. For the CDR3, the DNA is TGTGCCAGCAGCTTAGCACAGGGGGATCAGCCCCAGCATTTT.

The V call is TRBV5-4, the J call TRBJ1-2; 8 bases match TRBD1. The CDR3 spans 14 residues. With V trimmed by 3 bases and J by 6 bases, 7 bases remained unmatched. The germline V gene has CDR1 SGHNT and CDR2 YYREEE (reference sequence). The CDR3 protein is CASSSEDRVNGYTF. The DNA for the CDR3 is TGTGCCAGCAGCTCCGAGGACAGGGTAAATGGCTACACCTTC.

CDR3 sequence: CASWRGAMNTEAFF. DNA of the CDR3: TGTGCCAGCTGGAGGGGCGCCATGAACACTGAAGCTTTCTTT. The V call is TRBV6-1, the J call TRBJ1-1; the D gene is possibly TRBD1 (5 bases). The germline V gene has CDR1 MNHNS and CDR2 SASEGT. This CDR3 contains 14 residues. V lost 8 bases to trimming and J lost 0 bases, with 13 bases between them.

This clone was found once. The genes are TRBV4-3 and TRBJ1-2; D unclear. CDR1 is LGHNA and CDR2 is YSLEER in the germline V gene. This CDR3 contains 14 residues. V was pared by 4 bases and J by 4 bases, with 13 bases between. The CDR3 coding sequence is TGCGCCAGCAGCCCTGACCAAGGAGGCTATGGCTACACCTTC. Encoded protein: CASSPDQGGYGYTF.

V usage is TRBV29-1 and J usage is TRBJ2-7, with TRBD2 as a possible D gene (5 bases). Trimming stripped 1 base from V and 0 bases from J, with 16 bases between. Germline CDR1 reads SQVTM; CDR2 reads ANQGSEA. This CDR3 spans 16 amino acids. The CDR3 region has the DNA TGCAGCGTTGAAGTCGGAAGGACCGGGGACTCCTACGAGCAGTACTTC. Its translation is CSVEVGRTGDSYEQYF.

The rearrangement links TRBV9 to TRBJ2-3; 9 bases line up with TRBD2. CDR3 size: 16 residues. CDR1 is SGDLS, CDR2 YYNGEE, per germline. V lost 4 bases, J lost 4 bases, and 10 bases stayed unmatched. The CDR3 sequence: CASSRGGGGVSDTQYF. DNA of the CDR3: TGTGCCAGCAGCCGTGGAGGCGGGGGGGTATCAGATACGCAGTATTTT.

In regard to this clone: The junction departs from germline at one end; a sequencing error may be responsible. DNA for the CDR3: TGTGCCAGCAGCGAAGGGAGGAACGGAGCCCGGTACAATGAGCAGTTCTTC. It translates to CASSEGRNGARYNEQFF. This sequence joins TRBV6-1 and TRBJ2-1, with a weak D call TRBD2 (6 bases). The CDR3 is 17 residues long. CDR1 MNHNS and CDR2 SASEGT come from the germline V gene.

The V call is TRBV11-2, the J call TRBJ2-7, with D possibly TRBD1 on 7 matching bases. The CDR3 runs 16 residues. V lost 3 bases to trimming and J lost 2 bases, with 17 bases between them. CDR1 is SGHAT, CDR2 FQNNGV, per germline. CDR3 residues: CASSFRRGQGAYEQYF. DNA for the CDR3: TGTGCCAGCAGCTTTCGGAGGGGGCAGGGGGCCTACGAGCAGTACTTC. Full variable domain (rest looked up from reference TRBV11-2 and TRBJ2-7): EAGVAQSPRYKIIEKRQSVAFWCNPISGHATLYWYQQILGQGPKLLIQFQNNGVVDDSQLPKDRFSAERLKGVDSTLKIQPAKLEDSAVYLCASSFRRGQGAYEQYFGPGTRLTVT.

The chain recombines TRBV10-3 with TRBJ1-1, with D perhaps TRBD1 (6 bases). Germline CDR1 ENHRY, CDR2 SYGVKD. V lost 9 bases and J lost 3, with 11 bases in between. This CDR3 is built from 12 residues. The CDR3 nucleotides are TGTGCCATGGGGGAGGGGGACACTGAAGCTTTCTTT. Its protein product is CAMGEGDTEAFF.

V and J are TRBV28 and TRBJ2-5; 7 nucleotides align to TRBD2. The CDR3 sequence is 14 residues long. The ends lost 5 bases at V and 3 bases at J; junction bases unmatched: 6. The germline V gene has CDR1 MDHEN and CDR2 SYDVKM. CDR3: CASSHMGGKETQYF. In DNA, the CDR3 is TGTGCCAGCAGTCACATGGGGGGGAAAGAGACCCAGTACTTC. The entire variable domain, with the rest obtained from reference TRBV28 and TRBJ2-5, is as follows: DVKVTQSSRYLVKRTGEKVFLECVQDMDHENMFWYRQDPGLGLRLIYFSYDVKMKEKGDIPEGYSVSREKKERFSLILESASTNQTSMYLCASSHMGGKETQYFGPGTRLLVL.

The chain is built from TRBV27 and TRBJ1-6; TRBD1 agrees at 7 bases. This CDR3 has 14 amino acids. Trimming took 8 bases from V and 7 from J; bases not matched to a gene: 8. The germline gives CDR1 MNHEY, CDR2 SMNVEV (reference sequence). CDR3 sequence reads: CASASGQANSPLHF. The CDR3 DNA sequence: TGTGCCAGCGCCTCCGGACAGGCCAATTCACCCCTCCACTTT.

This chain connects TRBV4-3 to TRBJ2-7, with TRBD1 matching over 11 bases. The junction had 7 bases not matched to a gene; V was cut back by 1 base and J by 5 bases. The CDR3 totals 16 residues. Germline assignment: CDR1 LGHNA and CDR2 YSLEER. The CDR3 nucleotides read TGCGCCAGCAGCCAAGGAGTGGGGACAGGGGGAAACGAGCAGTACTTC. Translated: CASSQGVGTGGNEQYF.